The entry below describes one T cell receptor beta chain. Its antigen is as yet unknown. Germline V gives CDR1 SQVTM, CDR2 ANQGSEA. Trimming removed 4 bases at V and 4 bases at J, with 12 bases between. This CDR3 is 13 amino acids long. The data were obtained in a study of read filtering for tumor transcriptome and immune sequencing. Study-level findings and limits: IR-seq and RNA-seq agreed better without single-read clonotypes.

Sampling of bone marrow took place during active disease in every patient. This library used about 400 ng RNA and molecular barcoded adaptors spanning alpha/delta and beta/gamma chains. TCRdb redid the calling of the reads with MiXCR, one entry per CDR3 protein. This sample has 75,000 to 95,000 distinct CDR3 sequences; roughly 21% occur once, and the top ten carry roughly an eighth. Sequenced material: a population of CD138-negative cells sorted from bone marrow. This clonotype originated in a donor at least 40 years old with multiple myeloma. This chain uses TRBV29-1 with TRBJ2-3; D is uncertain. The CDR3 DNA is TGCAGCGTTGCTGGTAGGGTTGCAGATACGCAGTATTTT. It translates to CSVAGRVADTQYF.